The 6 T cell receptor beta chains in this list originate from one sample, sequenced in a study of blood T cells in healthy people across ages. Alongside a J-beta primer mix, a sample-barcoded 5' primer served in a second PCR lasting roughly 6 to 12 cycles. Via MiXCR, TCRdb re-called the 5' RACE reads, giving one row per CDR3 protein. The repertoire holds around 940,000 distinct CDR3 sequences, with roughly 51% as singletons. Sequenced sample: blood. The receptors come from a woman aged 55 to 70 in good health.

The chain has TRBV7-8 and TRBJ2-7; possible D gene TRBD2, 6 bases. The CDR3 consists of 16 residues. Germline CDR1 and CDR2: SGHVS and FQNEAQ. V was trimmed by 6 bases and J by 7 bases, leaving 25 bases between them. CDR3 residues: CASSYGLPSGTNEQYF. The CDR3 DNA reads TGTGCCAGCAGTTACGGACTACCAAGCGGAACCAATGAGCAGTACTTC. Full variable domain (missing parts from reference TRBV7-8 and TRBJ2-7): GAGVSQSPRYKVAKRGQDVALRCDPISGHVSLFWYQQALGQGPEFLTYFQNEAQLDKSGLPSDRFFAERPEGSVSTLKIQRTQQEDSAVYLCASSYGLPSGTNEQYFGPGTRLTVT.

The rearrangement links TRBV27 to TRBJ1-1; no definite D call. Germline V gene data show CDR1 as MNHEY and CDR2 as SMNVEV (reference sequence). The CDR3 extends over 12 amino acids. V dropped 10 bases and J dropped 7 bases, with 16 bases sitting between them. CDR3 region: CATRKFEGEAFF. CDR3 DNA: TGTGCCACCAGAAAGTTTGAGGGTGAAGCTTTCTTT.

The chain has TRBV6-6 and TRBJ2-3; 7 bases match TRBD1. Germline CDR1 is MNHNY and CDR2 is SVGAGI (reference sequence). The CDR3 covers 15 residues. J was trimmed by 5 bases and V by 2 bases; bases with no gene match: 7. The CDR3 loop is CASSYAGGRGDTQYF. The CDR3 region has the DNA TGTGCCAGCAGTTACGCAGGGGGTCGGGGAGATACGCAGTATTTT.

This chain links TRBV11-3 with TRBJ2-1; 9 positions match TRBD2. Germline trimming cut 5 bases from V and 4 bases from J; bases unmatched to any gene: 9. The CDR3 is 16 residues long. Per germline, CDR1 SGHNT and CDR2 YENEEA. CDR3 in DNA: TGTGCCAGCAGCCTAGGAATAGCGGGAGTTTACAATGAGCAGTTCTTC. It translates to CASSLGIAGVYNEQFF.

In the case of this clonotype: Relative to the germline gene, one junction end is altered; a read error may explain this. The chain combines TRBV12-3 or TRBV12-4 with TRBJ2-7, with 8 bases lining up with TRBD2. The CDR3 runs to 13 residues. For the CDR3, the DNA is TGTGCCAGCAGTGTAGCGGGAAGGTACGAGCAGTACTTC. Translation: CASSVAGRYEQYF.

Regarding this clonotype: A read error may produce the germline difference seen at one junction end. This sequence joins TRBV20-1 and TRBJ1-2, with D hard to call. The CDR3 runs 16 residues. In germline, CDR1 is DFQATT, CDR2 SNEGSKA (reference sequence). CDR3 in amino acids: CSVAPSPRPTNYGNTF. The DNA for the CDR3 is TGCAGTGTTGCACCGAGCCCACGACCCACTAACTATGGCAACACCTTC.